Below are 24 T cell receptor beta chains sequenced from a single sample in a study of beta chain features in type 1 diabetes. cDNA synthesis used the whole RNA isolate, giving expressed TCRB sequences. Sequenced by immunoSEQ multiplex PCR; TCRdb stores in-frame clones only, minus some. The table has around 330,000 clones, 11% seen once. The sample comprised naive CD4+ T cells from blood. These receptors came from a woman in her thirties in good health.

The gene calls are TRBV5-1 and TRBJ1-4; tentative D call: TRBD1 (5 bases). This CDR3 region has 14 residues. V lost 4 bases to trimming and J lost 8 bases, with 15 bases between them. Looked up from germline, CDR1 is SGHRS and CDR2 is YFSETQ. CDR3 amino acids: CASSPDPGGEKLFF. The DNA for the CDR3 is TGCGCCAGCAGCCCGGACCCCGGGGGGGAAAAACTGTTTTTT.

This clone was detected a few times. The CDR3 bases are TGTGCCATCAGCACTAGCGGGAGTATCTATGAGCAGTTCTTC. Its protein is CAISTSGSIYEQFF. V and J are TRBV10-3 and TRBJ2-1; 11 nucleotides line up with TRBD2. Germline V CDR1 and CDR2: ENHRY, SYGVKD. V shed 6 bases, J shed 8 bases, and the junction held 6 bases outside the gene matches. The length of the CDR3 is 14 residues.

There are a few counts of this clone. The chain links TRBV6-5 to TRBJ2-3; TRBD1 agrees at 11 bases. Per germline, CDR1 MNHEY and CDR2 SVGAGI. With V trimmed by 5 bases and J by 5 bases, 6 bases remained unmatched. This CDR3 region has 15 residues. This CDR3 reads CASSRAGTGGDTQYF. In DNA, the CDR3 is TGTGCCAGCAGTCGAGCCGGGACAGGGGGAGATACGCAGTATTTT.

Written as DNA, the CDR3 is TGCAGCGTTGGGGACTACGCCTACGAGCAGTACTTC. Translating gives CSVGDYAYEQYF. This sequence joins TRBV29-1 and TRBJ2-7; 7 nucleotides agree with TRBD2. CDR3 length: 12 residues. V was clipped by 4 bases and J by 2 bases; unmatched bases: 2. Germline loops: CDR1 SQVTM, CDR2 ANQGSEA.

V usage is TRBV5-1 and J usage is TRBJ2-1, with 9 positions matching TRBD1. V lost 3 bases, J lost 0 bases, and 4 bases stayed unmatched. CDR1 SGHRS and CDR2 YFSETQ come from the germline V gene. The CDR3 is 16 amino acids. CDR3 sequence reads: CASSSRQGGSYNEQFF. The CDR3 nucleotides are TGCGCCAGCAGCTCTCGACAGGGGGGCTCCTACAATGAGCAGTTCTTC.

The chain couples TRBV6-5 to TRBJ1-1; weak D call: TRBD1 (6 bases). Trimming shortened V by 2 bases and J by 1 base, and 11 bases separated the two germline ends. Per the germline V gene, CDR1 is MNHEY and CDR2 is SVGAGI. CDR3 length equals 15 residues. CDR3 in amino acids: CASSYHKDRNTEAFF. The CDR3 bases are TGTGCCAGCAGTTACCATAAGGACAGGAACACTGAAGCTTTCTTT.

This clone has just a few counts. The chain's CDR3 is CATRTGGAGADTQYF. As DNA, the CDR3 is TGTGCCACCAGAACGGGGGGGGCCGGGGCAGATACGCAGTATTTT. This sequence joins TRBV25-1 and TRBJ2-3; 8 bases are a match to TRBD2. Trimming at V came to 10 bases and at J to 4 bases, leaving 13 bases not matched to a gene. CDR1 and CDR2 (germline): MGHDK, SYGVNS. This CDR3 contains 15 residues.

The V and J genes are TRBV2 and TRBJ2-4; TRBD1 aligns across 7 bases. The CDR3 contains 15 residues. CDR1 is SNHLY and CDR2 is FYNNEI in the germline V gene. V lost 5 bases, J lost 9 bases, and 13 bases stayed unmatched. Here the CDR3 reads CASSKLGGGLVIQYF. The CDR3 nucleotides read TGTGCCAGCAGTAAACTAGGGGGCGGGTTGGTCATTCAGTACTTC.

The chain is built from TRBV7-3 and TRBJ2-2; 8 bases map to TRBD2. Looked up from germline, CDR1 is SGHTA and CDR2 is FQGTGA. The CDR3 runs 18 residues. The junction had 16 bases not matched to a gene; V was cut back by 4 bases and J by 6 bases. CDR3 sequence (DNA): TGTGCCAGCAGCTCGGGGCAACATCCGGGACTAGGACCCGGGGAGCTGTTTTTT. It codes for CASSSGQHPGLGPGELFF. The whole variable domain, remainder taken from reference TRBV7-3 and TRBJ2-2, is GAGVSQTPSNKVTEKGKYVELRCDPISGHTALYWYRQSLGQGPEFLIYFQGTGAADDSGLPNDRFFAVRPEGSVSTLKIQRTERGDSAVYLCASSSGQHPGLGPGELFFGEGSRLTVL.

The chain combines TRBV7-2 with TRBJ2-3; D perhaps matches TRBD2 (5 bases). Germline-derived CDR1 and CDR2 are SGHTA and FQGNSA. V shed 3 bases and J shed 0 bases, with 16 bases lying between them. The length of the CDR3 is 17 residues. The CDR3 DNA is TGTGCCAGCAGCTTGTGGATCTCGGGAACTAGCACAGATACGCAGTATTTT. Amino acid sequence: CASSLWISGTSTDTQYF.

This clone was observed at least ten times. This rearrangement joins TRBV14 to TRBJ2-3, with D tentatively TRBD2 (6 bases). The V end was cut by 1 base, the J end by 7 bases, with 15 bases between. In germline, CDR1 is SGHDN, CDR2 FVKESK. CDR3 length equals 15 residues. CDR3 bases: TGTGCCAGCAGCCAAGCGGGAGTTCTCCAAAATACGCAGTATTTT. It codes for CASSQAGVLQNTQYF.

The chain joins TRBV9 to TRBJ2-5; TRBD1 matches 7 bases. The CDR3 contains 14 residues. V dropped 3 bases and J dropped 3; count of bases not matched to a gene: 5. Germline loops: CDR1 SGDLS, CDR2 YYNGEE. In nucleotides, the CDR3 is TGTGCCAGCAGCGCCCGGGACAGAGAAGAGACCCAGTACTTC. This translates into CASSARDREETQYF. The full variable domain, completed using reference TRBV9 and TRBJ2-5, is DSGVTQTPKHLITATGQRVTLRCSPRSGDLSVYWYQQSLDQGLQFLIQYYNGEERAKGNILERFSAQQFPDLHSELNLSSLELGDSALYFCASSARDREETQYFGPGTRLLVL.

The chain recombines TRBV7-9 with TRBJ2-7; 10 nucleotides align to TRBD2. V lost 2 bases and J lost 4; bases outside the gene matches: 5. The CDR3 consists of 15 residues. CDR1 is SEHNR, CDR2 FQNEAQ, per germline (reference sequence). CDR3 residues: CASSLISGRQYEQYF. CDR3 coding DNA: TGTGCCAGCAGCTTAATTAGCGGGAGGCAGTACGAGCAGTACTTC.

The chain has TRBV4-2 and TRBJ1-1; weak D call: TRBD1 (5 bases). Trimming removed 0 bases at V and 5 bases at J, with 16 bases between. Looked up from germline, CDR1 is LGHNA and CDR2 is YNFKEQ. This CDR3 is 16 amino acids long. The CDR3 is CASSQDRSRAGTEAFF. In nucleotides, the CDR3 is TGTGCCAGCAGCCAAGATCGGTCCAGGGCGGGGACTGAAGCTTTCTTT.

V is TRBV4-3 and J is TRBJ2-5; 12 nucleotides match TRBD1. Germline assignment: CDR1 LGHNA and CDR2 YSLEER. J was trimmed by 5 bases and V by 1 base; bases with no gene match: 5. The length of the CDR3 is 16 residues. The DNA for the CDR3 is TGCGCCAGCAGCCAAGCCGGGACAGGGGGCTTGGAGACCCAGTACTTC. It encodes CASSQAGTGGLETQYF.

The chain couples TRBV19 to TRBJ2-1, with 12 bases fitting TRBD2. The V segment lost 8 bases and the J segment 6 bases; nucleotides outside the gene matches: 5. This CDR3 has 14 amino acids. The germline V gene encodes CDR1 LNHDA and CDR2 SQIVND (reference sequence). The CDR3 nucleotides read TGTGCCAGTTCTACTAGCGGGAGGTCCAATGAGCAGTTCTTC. This encodes CASSTSGRSNEQFF. The variable domain in full, completed from reference TRBV19 and TRBJ2-1, reads DGGITQSPKYLFRKEGQNVTLSCEQNLNHDAMYWYRQDPGQGLRLIYYSQIVNDFQKGDIAEGYSVSREKKESFPLTVTSAQKNPTAFYLCASSTSGRSNEQFFGPGTRLTVL.

The sample holds a few counts of this clone. This chain links TRBV25-1 with TRBJ2-3; the D is unclear. V was shortened by 1 base and J by 6 bases, with 11 bases between the two germline ends. Germline assignment: CDR1 MGHDK and CDR2 SYGVNS. This CDR3 is built from 14 residues. For the CDR3, the DNA is TGTGCCAGCAGTGAATCAGAGGCGTTGGATACGCAGTATTTT. The encoded protein is CASSESEALDTQYF.

The chain uses TRBV27 and TRBJ1-1; D call uncertain. V was clipped by 3 bases and J by 8 bases, with 16 bases between them. The germline V gene has CDR1 MNHEY and CDR2 SMNVEV (reference sequence). This CDR3 is built from 14 residues. CDR3 sequence (DNA): TGTGCCAGCAGTTTCTCCTTTGGGCTGGTAGAAGCTTTCTTT. Translation: CASSFSFGLVEAFF.

There are a few counts of this clone. The rearrangement uses TRBV28 and TRBJ2-1; 8 bases line up with TRBD1. Germline V gene sequence: CDR1 MDHEN, CDR2 SYDVKM. The V gene end was trimmed by 6 bases and the J gene end by 7 bases; junction bases not matched to a gene: 5. This CDR3 is built from 13 residues. CDR3 sequence reads: CASSQGAPNEQFF. CDR3 DNA sequence: TGTGCCAGCAGCCAGGGGGCTCCAAATGAGCAGTTCTTC. Based on the CDR3 plus reference TRBV28 and TRBJ2-1, the full variable domain is DVKVTQSSRYLVKRTGEKVFLECVQDMDHENMFWYRQDPGLGLRLIYFSYDVKMKEKGDIPEGYSVSREKKERFSLILESASTNQTSMYLCASSQGAPNEQFFGPGTRLTVL.

The chain employs TRBV29-1 and TRBJ2-7; 8 nucleotides agree with TRBD2. The CDR3 loop spans 17 amino acids. V dropped 5 bases and J dropped 5; count of bases not matched to a gene: 20. Germline lookup yields CDR1 SQVTM and CDR2 ANQGSEA. CDR3 bases: TGCAGCGTTAAAACAGGGTGGCGTAGCGGGAACGCAGACGAGCAGTACTTC. Its translation is CSVKTGWRSGNADEQYF.

The V gene is TRBV28, the J gene TRBJ2-1, with a possible D match to TRBD2 (5 bases). Germline V gene sequence: CDR1 MDHEN, CDR2 SYDVKM. V dropped 3 bases and J dropped 12 bases, with 12 bases sitting between them. The CDR3 spans 12 residues. CDR3 region: CASSLVVGGQFF. The CDR3 DNA follows: TGTGCCAGCAGTTTGGTGGTCGGAGGGCAGTTCTTC.

V gene TRBV11-2 combines with J gene TRBJ2-2; 7 nucleotides line up with TRBD2. The J segment lost 4 bases and the V segment lost 5 bases, leaving 16 bases of the junction unmatched. The CDR3 has 18 residues. The V gene's germline CDR1 is SGHAT and CDR2 FQNNGV. Here the CDR3 reads CASSHRASGASGTGELFF. Here the CDR3 DNA reads TGTGCCAGCAGCCATCGGGCTAGCGGAGCCTCTGGCACCGGGGAGCTGTTTTTT.

The chain couples TRBV7-6 to TRBJ2-7; a weak D match, TRBD2 (6 bases). CDR3 size: 16 residues. CDR1 and CDR2 (germline): SGHVS, FNYEAQ. Trimming took 5 bases from V and 2 from J, leaving 19 bases between them. CDR3 residues: CASSGLLASSPYEQYF. CDR3 nucleotides: TGTGCCAGCAGCGGACTCCTAGCGAGTTCCCCCTACGAGCAGTACTTC.

This chain's CDR3 is CASSASGGSRQFF. In DNA form, the CDR3 reads TGTGCCAGTAGTGCCTCCGGCGGGAGTAGGCAGTTCTTC. The chain uses TRBV19 and TRBJ2-1; TRBD2 matches at 7 bases. There are 13 residues in the CDR3. Trimming at V came to 5 bases and at J to 12 bases, leaving 10 bases not matched to a gene. The V gene's germline CDR1 is LNHDA and CDR2 SQIVND (reference sequence).